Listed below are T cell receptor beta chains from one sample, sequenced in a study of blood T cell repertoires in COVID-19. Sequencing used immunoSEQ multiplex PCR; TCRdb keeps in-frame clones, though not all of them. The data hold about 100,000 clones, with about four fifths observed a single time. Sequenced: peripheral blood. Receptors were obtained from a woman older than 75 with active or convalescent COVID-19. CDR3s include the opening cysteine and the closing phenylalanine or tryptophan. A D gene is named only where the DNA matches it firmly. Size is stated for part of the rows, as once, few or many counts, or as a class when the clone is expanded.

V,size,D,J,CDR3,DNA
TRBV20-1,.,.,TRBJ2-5,CSAPLETQYF,TGCAGTGCCCCTTTGGAGACCCAGTACTTC
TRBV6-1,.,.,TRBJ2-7,CASDPGLKEQYF,TGTGCCTCCGACCCCGGACTCAAAGAGCAGTACTTC
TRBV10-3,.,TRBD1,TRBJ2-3,CAISERDSHTDTQYF,TGTGCCATCAGTGAGCGGGACAGTCACACAGATACGCAGTATTTT
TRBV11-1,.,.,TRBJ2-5,CASSLRQAPAGTQYF,TGTGCCAGCAGCTTACGGCAGGCCCCTGCCGGGACCCAGTACTTC
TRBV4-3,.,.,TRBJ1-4,CASSQVRLTGEKLFF,TGCGCCAGCAGCCAAGTTCGCTTGACGGGTGAAAAACTGTTTTTT
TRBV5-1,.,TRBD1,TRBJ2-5,CASSVVGTGGEETQYF,TGCGCCAGCAGCGTAGTCGGGACAGGGGGCGAAGAGACCCAGTACTTC
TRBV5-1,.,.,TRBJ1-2,CASRDAGVDGYTF,TGTGCCAGCAGGGATGCGGGGGTCGATGGCTACACCTTC
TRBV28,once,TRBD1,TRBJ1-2,CASSTQQGNGYTF,TGTGCCAGCAGTACACAACAGGGGAATGGCTACACCTTC
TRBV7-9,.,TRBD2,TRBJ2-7,CASGSGRETYEQYF,TGTGCCAGCGGGAGCGGGAGGGAAACCTACGAGCAGTACTTC
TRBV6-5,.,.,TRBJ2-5,CASNLGGETQYF,TGTGCCAGCAACCTGGGAGGAGAGACCCAGTACTTC
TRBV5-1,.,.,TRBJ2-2,CASSPPLTGELFF,TGCGCCAGCAGCCCACCACTAACCGGGGAGCTGTTTTTT
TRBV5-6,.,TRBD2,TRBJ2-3,CASSSRLAGDTQYF,TGTGCCAGCAGCTCGAGACTAGCGGGAGATACGCAGTATTTT
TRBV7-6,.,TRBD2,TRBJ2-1,CASSLETGTSGSGNEQFF,TGTGCCAGCAGCTTAGAAACCGGGACTAGCGGGAGTGGCAATGAGCAGTTCTTC
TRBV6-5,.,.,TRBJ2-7,CASSRQLPYEQYF,TGTGCCAGCAGCCGTCAACTACCCTACGAGCAGTACTTC
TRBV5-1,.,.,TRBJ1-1,CASSLLASMNTEAFF,TGCGCCAGCAGCTTATTGGCCTCCATGAACACTGAAGCTTTCTTT
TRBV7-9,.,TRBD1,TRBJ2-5,CASSSGTGKETQYF,TGTGCCAGCAGCTCCGGGACAGGGAAAGAGACCCAGTACTTC
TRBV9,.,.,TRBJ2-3,CASSRSGDTQYF,TGTGCCAGCAGCCGATCGGGAGATACGCAGTATTTT
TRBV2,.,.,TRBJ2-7,CASSDEREQYF,TGTGCCAGCAGTGATGAGCGCGAGCAGTACTTC
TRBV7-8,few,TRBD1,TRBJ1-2,CASSPAQGQGRYGYTF,TGTGCCAGCAGCCCCGCTCAAGGACAGGGGCGCTATGGCTACACCTTC
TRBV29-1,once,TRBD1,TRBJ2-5,CSVGTGGFQETQYF,TGCAGCGTTGGGACAGGGGGCTTCCAAGAGACCCAGTACTTC
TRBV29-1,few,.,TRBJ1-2,CSSAGHPYGYTF,TGCAGCTCTGCGGGGCATCCTTATGGCTACACCTTC
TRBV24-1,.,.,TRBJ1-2,CATSDPRRSDGYTF,TGTGCCACCAGTGATCCGAGACGGAGCGATGGCTACACCTTC
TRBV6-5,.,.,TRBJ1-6,CASSYSAGADNSPLHF,TGTGCCAGCAGTTACTCGGCAGGGGCCGATAATTCACCCCTCCACTTT
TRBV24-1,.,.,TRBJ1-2,CATSDLTRYGYTF,TGTGCCACCAGTGATTTAACCAGATATGGCTACACCTTC
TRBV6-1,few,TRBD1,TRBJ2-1,CASSVRPGQGGGEQFF,TGTGCCAGCAGTGTCAGACCGGGACAGGGGGGGGGTGAGCAGTTCTTC
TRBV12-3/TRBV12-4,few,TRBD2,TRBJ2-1,CASRTSGSLFF,TGTGCCAGCAGGACTAGCGGGAGCCTGTTCTTC
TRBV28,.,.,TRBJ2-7,CASSLPASYEQYF,TGTGCCAGCAGTTTACCCGCTAGCTACGAGCAGTACTTC
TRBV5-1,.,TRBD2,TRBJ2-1,CASSGLASYNEQFF,TGCGCCAGCAGCGGACTAGCGTCCTACAATGAGCAGTTCTTC
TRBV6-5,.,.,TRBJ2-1,CASSYSTRANEQFF,TGTGCCAGCAGTTACTCGACCAGGGCCAATGAGCAGTTCTTC
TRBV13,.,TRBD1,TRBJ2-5,CASSSYRGTGETQYF,TGTGCCAGCAGCTCTTACAGGGGTACCGGAGAGACCCAGTACTTC
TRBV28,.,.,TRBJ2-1,CASSSWTSSYNEQFF,TGTGCCAGCAGCTCTTGGACATCCTCCTACAATGAGCAGTTCTTC
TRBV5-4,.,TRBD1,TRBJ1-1,CASRGGQGTGTEAFF,TGTGCCAGCAGGGGGGGACAGGGGACGGGGACTGAAGCTTTCTTT